Included here is one T cell receptor (beta chain) sequence, with context. The data were obtained in a study of OX40 agonist ivuxolimab in advanced cancers. The ends were cut back, 4 bases at V and 4 bases at J, with 10 bases in the middle. There are 13 residues in the CDR3. The germline CDR1 and CDR2 sequences are MDHEN and SYDVKM. Method: immunoSEQ multiplex PCR; TCRdb's copy keeps in-frame clones and lacks some. The sample shows about 55,000 clones, nearly 85% of them seen only once. Material: CD4+ or CD8+ T cells sorted from blood, obtained in a trial of the OX40 agonist ivuxolimab. The sequence was collected from an adult with an advanced solid tumor such as melanoma, head and neck, liver or kidney cancer. This chain links TRBV28 with TRBJ1-2; possible D gene TRBD1, 5 bases. CDR3 sequence: CASSSGVVYGYTF. CDR3 DNA sequence: TGTGCCAGCAGTTCGGGGGTAGTCTATGGCTACACCTTC.